A single sample gave rise to the 10 T cell receptor beta chains below, sequenced in a study of cytomegalovirus exposure and HLA in healthy donors. Clones were sequenced by immunoSEQ multiplex PCR, and TCRdb holds only the in-frame ones, with some missing. The data hold some 140,000 clones, with around 88% observed a single time. Material: PBMCs. The source is a man younger than 35 in good health and CMV-seropositive.

The chain employs TRBV25-1 and TRBJ2-5; TRBD1 agrees at 11 bases. Germline V gene data show CDR1 as MGHDK and CDR2 as SYGVNS. The V and J ends lost 2 bases and 4 bases, in that order; junction bases with no gene match: 3. There are 15 residues in the CDR3. The CDR3 protein is CASSEAGTGGETQYF. CDR3 nucleotide sequence: TGTGCCAGCAGTGAAGCCGGGACAGGGGGAGAGACCCAGTACTTC.

The V and J genes are TRBV18 and TRBJ2-7; 7 bases are a match to TRBD1. With 3 bases clipped from V and 4 bases from J, the junction kept 6 bases outside the gene matches. The CDR3 runs 14 residues. CDR1 and CDR2 (germline): KGHSH, LQKENI. The CDR3 region has the DNA TGTGCCAGCTCACCTGGGACAGCTCAATACGAGCAGTACTTC. Protein: CASSPGTAQYEQYF. The full variable domain, its missing parts supplied by reference TRBV18 and TRBJ2-7, is NAGVMQNPRHLVRRRGQEARLRCSPMKGHSHVYWYRQLPEEGLKFMVYLQKENIIDESGMPKERFSAEFPKEGPSILRIQQVVRGDSAAYFCASSPGTAQYEQYFGPGTRLTVT.

The chain employs TRBV6-5 and TRBJ1-2; D is possibly TRBD1 (5 bases). Trimming shortened V by 2 bases and J by 4 bases, and 14 bases separated the two germline ends. Germline V gives CDR1 MNHEY, CDR2 SVGAGI. The CDR3 sequence is 15 residues long. Here the CDR3 reads CASSYGGESIYGYTF. In nucleotides, the CDR3 is TGTGCCAGCAGTTACGGAGGGGAGAGCATCTATGGCTACACCTTC.

The chain joins TRBV19 to TRBJ2-7; the match to TRBD2 covers 11 bases. CDR3 length: 16 amino acids. CDR1 LNHDA and CDR2 SQIVND come from the germline V gene (reference sequence). V shed 4 bases, J shed 1 base, and the junction held 6 bases outside the gene matches. The CDR3 spells CASSNLAGGLSYEQYF. For the CDR3, the DNA is TGTGCCAGTAGTAACCTAGCGGGAGGCCTATCCTACGAGCAGTACTTC.

This chain links TRBV5-8 with TRBJ2-4; D perhaps matches TRBD1 (5 bases). Germline loops: CDR1 SGHTS, CDR2 YDEGEE. This CDR3 region has 13 residues. V lost 5 bases and J lost 4, with 10 bases in between. Here the CDR3 reads CASRGRPKNIQYF. The CDR3 coding sequence is TGTGCCAGCAGGGGGCGGCCTAAAAACATTCAGTACTTC.

A remark on this clone: The same CDR3 can be traced to other DNA sequences in this sample. The chain employs TRBV7-3 and TRBJ2-1, with 7 bases matching TRBD2. The germline CDR1 and CDR2 sequences are SGHTA and FQGTGA. Trimming cost V 1 base and J 0 bases; bases outside gene matches: 0. This CDR3 contains 15 residues. The CDR3 spells CASSLSGSSYNEQFF. CDR3 DNA: TGTGCCAGCAGCTTAAGCGGGAGCTCCTACAATGAGCAGTTCTTC.

This clone was picked up one time. The chain joins TRBV5-6 to TRBJ1-2; D perhaps matches TRBD1 (6 bases). Germline CDR1 SGHDT, CDR2 YYEEEE. The ends were cut back, 4 bases at V and 5 bases at J, with 18 bases in the middle. The CDR3 covers 15 residues. The CDR3 coding sequence is TGTGCCAGCAGCCCAGGGCCCGGACAGCCTTATGGCTACACCTTC. This gives the protein CASSPGPGQPYGYTF.

CDR3 DNA: TGTGCCAGCAGCGCAACCCTTTGGGGGACTAACACAGATACGCAGTATTTT. It yields the protein CASSATLWGTNTDTQYF. The chain uses TRBV9 and TRBJ2-3; 7 bases fit TRBD2. The CDR3 covers 17 residues. V was clipped by 3 bases and J by 2 bases; unmatched bases: 12. Germline loops: CDR1 SGDLS, CDR2 YYNGEE.

The chain has TRBV6-6 and TRBJ1-6; 7 bases align to TRBD1. CDR3 size: 15 residues. Germline V lookup: CDR1 MNHNY, CDR2 SVGAGI (reference sequence). Trimming took 3 bases from V and 6 from J; bases not matched to a gene: 5. CDR3 DNA sequence: TGTGCCAGCAGTTATGAGGGACAGAGTAATTCACCCCTCCACTTT. As protein: CASSYEGQSNSPLHF.

V is TRBV5-6 and J is TRBJ1-1; 12 nucleotides match TRBD1. Germline CDR1 and CDR2: SGHDT and YYEEEE. The CDR3 extends over 16 amino acids. Trimming at V came to 0 bases and at J to 5 bases, leaving 5 bases not matched to a gene. The DNA for the CDR3 is TGTGCCAGCAGCTTGGTTGGGACAGGGGGCCGGACTGAAGCTTTCTTT. It codes for CASSLVGTGGRTEAFF. The variable domain in full, with the rest retrieved from reference TRBV5-6 and TRBJ1-1, is DAGVTQSPTHLIKTRGQQVTLRCSPKSGHDTVSWYQQALGQGPQFIFQYYEEEERQRGNFPDRFSGHQFPNYSSELNVNALLLGDSALYLCASSLVGTGGRTEAFFGQGTRLTVV.